The clone carrying this T cell receptor beta chain came up a few times. Its antigen is unknown. Germline V gene lookup returns CDR1 LGHNA and CDR2 YSLEER. CDR3 size: 14 residues. V lost 0 bases and J 5 bases, leaving 10 bases between the germline ends. The sample comes from a study of CD8+ T cells in alopecia areata. Study summary: Dosing spanned 6 to 18 months on tofacitinib, then 6 months off drug. Study-wide points: Association of baseline CD8+ expansion with response is uncertain owing to one nonresponder. Lesional tissue from the scalp (especially in alopecia totalis/universalis) showed higher clonality than normal scalp.

Stated treatment: oral pan-JAK inhibitor, 5-10 mg twice daily. Extraction of RNA preceded its reverse transcription into cDNA, which served as the sequencing template. Sequenced by immunoSEQ multiplex PCR; TCRdb stores in-frame clones only, minus some. The sample contains approximately 180,000 clones, approximately 55% of which appear only once. The TCR comes from a human donor with alopecia areata. This material consisted of CD8+ T cells sorted from blood, taken at week 24, from a patient treated with tofacitinib. V is TRBV4-3 and J is TRBJ2-5; perhaps TRBD1 as D (5 bases). The CDR3, as DNA: TGCGCCAGCAGCCAAGACAGGGTGTTGGAGACCCAGTACTTC. This gives the protein CASSQDRVLETQYF.